This TCR beta chain originates from a study of technical replicates of blood from several donors. This clone was detected once. The CDR3 contains 13 residues. Trimming cost V 10 bases and J 4 bases; bases outside gene matches: 7. Germline CDR1 is SNHLY and CDR2 is FYNNEI. Assay used: immunoSEQ multiplex PCR; TCRdb lists only in-frame clones, some missing. The data hold 65,000 to 95,000 clones, with about 97% observed a single time. The source is a human donor in good health. This chain uses TRBV2 with TRBJ2-5, with 9 bases identical to TRBD1. The specimen sequenced was T cells isolated from PBMCs. CDR3 nucleotides: TGTGCCACCGCACAGGGGGCTGGAGAGACCCAGTACTTC. Translating gives CATAQGAGETQYF.